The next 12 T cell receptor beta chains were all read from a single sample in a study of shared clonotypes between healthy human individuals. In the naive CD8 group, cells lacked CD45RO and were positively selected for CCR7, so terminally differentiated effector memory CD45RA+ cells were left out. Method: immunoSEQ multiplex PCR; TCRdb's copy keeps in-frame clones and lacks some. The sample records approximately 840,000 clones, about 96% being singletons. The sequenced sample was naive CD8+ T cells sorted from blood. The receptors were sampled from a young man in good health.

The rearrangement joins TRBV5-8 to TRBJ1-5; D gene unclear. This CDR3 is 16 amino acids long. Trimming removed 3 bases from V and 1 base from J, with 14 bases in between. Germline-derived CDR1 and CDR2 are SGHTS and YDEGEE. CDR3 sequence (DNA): TGTGCCAGCAGCTCCAACGAGAATTGGAGCAATCAGCCCCAGCATTTT. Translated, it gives CASSSNENWSNQPQHF.

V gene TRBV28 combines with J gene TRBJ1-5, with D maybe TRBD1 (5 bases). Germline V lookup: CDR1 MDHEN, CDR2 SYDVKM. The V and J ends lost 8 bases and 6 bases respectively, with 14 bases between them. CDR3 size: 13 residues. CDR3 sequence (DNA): TGTGCCAGCGAACGGGGGTTTATTCAGCCCCAGCATTTT. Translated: CASERGFIQPQHF.

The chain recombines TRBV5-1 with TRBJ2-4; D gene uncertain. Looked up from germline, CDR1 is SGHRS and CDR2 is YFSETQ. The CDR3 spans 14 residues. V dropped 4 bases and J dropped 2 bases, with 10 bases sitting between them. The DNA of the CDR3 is TGCGCCAGCAGCGGAGCTAAAACCAAAAACATTCAGTACTTC. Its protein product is CASSGAKTKNIQYF.

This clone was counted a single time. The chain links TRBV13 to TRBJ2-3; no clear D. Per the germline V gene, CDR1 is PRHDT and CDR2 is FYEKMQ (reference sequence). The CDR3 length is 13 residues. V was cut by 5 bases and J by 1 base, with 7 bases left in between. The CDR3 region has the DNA TGTGCCAGCAGCCAAGAGGGCACAGATACGCAGTATTTT. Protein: CASSQEGTDTQYF.

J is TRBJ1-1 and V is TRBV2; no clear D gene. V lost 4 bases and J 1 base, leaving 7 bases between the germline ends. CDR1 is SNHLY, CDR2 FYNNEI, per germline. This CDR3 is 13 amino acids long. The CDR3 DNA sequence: TGTGCCAGCAGTGTATGGGGGAACACTGAAGCTTTCTTT. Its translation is CASSVWGNTEAFF.

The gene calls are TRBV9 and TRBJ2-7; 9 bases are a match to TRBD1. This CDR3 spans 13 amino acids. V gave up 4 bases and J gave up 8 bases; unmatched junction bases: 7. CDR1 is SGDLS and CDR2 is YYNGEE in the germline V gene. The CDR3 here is CASSSGTGSKQYF. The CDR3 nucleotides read TGTGCCAGCAGCTCCGGGACAGGGAGTAAGCAGTACTTC.

CDR3 loop: CASSVHPGLAADTQYF. The CDR3 DNA reads TGTGCCAGCAGCGTCCACCCGGGACTCGCGGCAGATACGCAGTATTTT. The chain uses TRBV9 and TRBJ2-3; TRBD2 is a possible D gene (6 bases). V lost 2 bases and J 4 bases, leaving 17 bases between the germline ends. The CDR3 covers 16 residues. The germline CDR1 and CDR2 sequences are SGDLS and YYNGEE.

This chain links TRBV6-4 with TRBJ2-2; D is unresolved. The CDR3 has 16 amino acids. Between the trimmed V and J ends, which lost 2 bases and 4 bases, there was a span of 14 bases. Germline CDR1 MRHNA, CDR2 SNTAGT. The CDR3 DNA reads TGTGCCAGCAGTGACGTAGGAAACAACCCCACCGGGGAGCTGTTTTTT. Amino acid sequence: CASSDVGNNPTGELFF.

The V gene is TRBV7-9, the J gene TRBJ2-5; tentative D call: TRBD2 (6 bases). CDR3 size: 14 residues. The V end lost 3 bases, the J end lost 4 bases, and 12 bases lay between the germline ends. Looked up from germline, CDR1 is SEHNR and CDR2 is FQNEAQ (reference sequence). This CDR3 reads CASSFGGVSETQYF. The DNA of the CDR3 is TGTGCCAGCAGCTTTGGAGGGGTTTCAGAGACCCAGTACTTC.

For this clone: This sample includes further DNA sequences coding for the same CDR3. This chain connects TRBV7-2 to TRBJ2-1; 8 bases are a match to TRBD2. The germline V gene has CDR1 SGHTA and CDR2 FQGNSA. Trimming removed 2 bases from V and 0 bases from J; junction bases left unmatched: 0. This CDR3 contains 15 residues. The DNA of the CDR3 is TGTGCCAGCAGCTTACTAGCGGGCTCCTACAATGAGCAGTTCTTC. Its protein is CASSLLAGSYNEQFF. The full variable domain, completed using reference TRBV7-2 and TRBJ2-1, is GAGVSQSPSNKVTEKGKDVELRCDPISGHTALYWYRQSLGQGLEFLIYFQGNSAPDKSGLPSDRFSAERTGGSVSTLTIQRTQQEDSAVYLCASSLLAGSYNEQFFGPGTRLTVL.

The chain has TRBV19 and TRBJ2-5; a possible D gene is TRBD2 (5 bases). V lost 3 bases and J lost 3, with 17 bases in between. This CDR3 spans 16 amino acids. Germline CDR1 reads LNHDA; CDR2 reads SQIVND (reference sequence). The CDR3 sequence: CASSMMGYGIEETQYF. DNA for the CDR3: TGTGCCAGTAGTATGATGGGGTACGGGATCGAAGAGACCCAGTACTTC.

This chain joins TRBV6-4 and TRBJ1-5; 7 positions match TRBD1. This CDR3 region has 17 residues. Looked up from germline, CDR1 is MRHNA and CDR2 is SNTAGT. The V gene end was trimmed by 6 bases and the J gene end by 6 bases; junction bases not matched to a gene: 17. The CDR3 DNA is TGTGCCAGCAGCACTCGACAGGGAATGGCTTCGGGTCAGCCCCAGCATTTT. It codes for CASSTRQGMASGQPQHF.